This entry lists 9 T cell receptor beta chains sequenced from one sample in a study of blood T cell repertoires in COVID-19. The method was immunoSEQ multiplex PCR; TCRdb's version includes in-frame clones alone and lacks a portion of them. The sample holds approximately 120,000 clones; more than 70% are singletons and the top ten take 4.3%. Sequencing input: peripheral blood. The receptors shown here come from a human donor in a cohort sampled during active COVID-19.

This clone was recorded only once. In nucleotides, the CDR3 is TGTGCCAGCAGCCTCGACCCGAGGGCTAGCCGTGAAAAACTGTTTTTT. This translates into CASSLDPRASREKLFF. The J gene is TRBJ1-4, the V gene TRBV3-1 (or the pseudogene TRBV3-2); no clear D gene. Germline V gene sequence: CDR1 LGHDT, CDR2 YNNKEL (reference sequence). There are 16 residues in the CDR3. The V end lost 4 bases, the J end lost 7 bases, and 19 bases lay between the germline ends.

The chain employs TRBV7-9 and TRBJ2-7, with 11 bases that match TRBD2. Germline CDR1 is SEHNR and CDR2 is FQNEAQ (reference sequence). V gave up 3 bases and J gave up 7 bases; unmatched junction bases: 8. The CDR3 covers 15 residues. This CDR3 reads CASSLGSGRDWEQYV. Written as DNA, the CDR3 is TGTGCCAGCAGCTTGGGTAGCGGGAGGGATTGGGAGCAGTACGTC.

The J gene is TRBJ1-3, the V gene TRBV18; TRBD1 aligns across 8 bases. Per germline, CDR1 KGHSH and CDR2 LQKENI. V was pared by 6 bases and J by 1 base, with 8 bases of the junction left unmatched. The CDR3 extends over 16 amino acids. The chain's CDR3 is CASSRTGTGSGNTIYF. The CDR3 coding sequence is TGTGCCAGCTCGCGCACCGGGACAGGATCTGGAAACACCATATATTTT.

The chain joins TRBV21-1 to TRBJ1-6; TRBD1 is taken as the D call from the table, unchecked against the DNA. TRBV21-1 is marked as a pseudogene. The CDR3 spans 16 residues. This CDR3 reads CASNSRDRGRYSPLHF. The CDR3, as DNA: TGTGCCAGCAATTCTCGAGACAGGGGCCGATATTCACCCCTCCACTTT.

The genes are TRBV5-1 and TRBJ2-3; 7 bases are a match to TRBD1. V lost 0 bases to trimming and J lost 2 bases; unmatched junction nucleotides: 6. The CDR3 sequence is 16 residues long. Germline V gene lookup returns CDR1 SGHRS and CDR2 YFSETQ. CDR3 sequence reads: CASSLAQQGYTDTQYF. The CDR3 DNA is TGCGCCAGCAGCTTGGCCCAACAGGGGTACACAGATACGCAGTATTTT.

This clone was seen a few times. The chain combines TRBV7-9 with TRBJ2-7, with a weak D call TRBD2 (5 bases). Germline V gene sequence: CDR1 SEHNR, CDR2 FQNEAQ (reference sequence). V gave up 2 bases and J gave up 7 bases, with 9 bases separating them. This CDR3 has 12 residues. CDR3 residues: CASSLSPGEQYF. CDR3 coding DNA: TGTGCCAGCAGCTTATCTCCGGGAGAGCAGTACTTC.

The chain links TRBV5-1 to TRBJ2-7; no definite D call. Trimming stripped 0 bases from V and 4 bases from J, with 14 bases between. Germline CDR1 SGHRS, CDR2 YFSETQ. The CDR3 extends over 15 amino acids. The CDR3, as DNA: TGCGCCAGCAGCTTGGGGGCAGGAAGTTTTTACGAGCAGTACTTC. This encodes CASSLGAGSFYEQYF.

The chain has TRBV5-6 and TRBJ1-2, with D tentatively TRBD1 (5 bases). CDR3 size: 14 residues. Germline V gene sequence: CDR1 SGHDT, CDR2 YYEEEE. V was clipped by 1 base and J by 1 base, with 8 bases between them. CDR3 loop: CASSLNRLNYGYTF. Here the CDR3 DNA reads TGTGCCAGCAGCTTGAACAGGCTTAACTATGGCTACACCTTC.

The V and J genes are TRBV7-2 and TRBJ1-5; D perhaps matches TRBD1 (6 bases). Germline V gene sequence: CDR1 SGHTA, CDR2 FQGNSA. The CDR3 has 13 residues. The V gene lost 5 bases and the J gene lost 6 bases, with 11 bases spanning the gap. The CDR3 sequence is CASSQGLGQPQHF. The CDR3 region has the DNA TGTGCCAGCAGCCAGGGGTTAGGTCAGCCCCAGCATTTT.